This TCR beta chain came from a study of cytomegalovirus exposure and HLA in healthy donors. Study details: Around four fifths of 398 genotyped donors fell in the Caucasian-associated ancestry cluster.

This clone has only one observation. Its antigen is undetermined. PCR involved 60 Vbeta and 13 Jbeta primers. Repertoires were generated with immunoSEQ multiplex PCR, while TCRdb's copy carries only in-frame clones and drops some. The repertoire holds around 140,000 clones, with about 80% as singletons. Study results and limitations: More than 150 TCR beta chains were listed as cytomegalovirus-associated. Most TCR sequences were seen very rarely across donors, but some public TCRs occurred in many.

The CDR3 loop spans 16 amino acids. Germline V CDR1 and CDR2: SGHVS, FQNEAQ. Trimming removed 4 bases from V and 8 bases from J; junction bases left unmatched: 9. The V gene is TRBV7-8, the J gene TRBJ1-6, with 9 bases aligning to TRBD1. The sequenced sample was PBMCs. This clonotype was obtained from a man between 35 and 55 years old in good health and CMV-seronegative. CDR3 protein: CASSSRDREVDSPLHF. The CDR3 nucleotides read TGTGCCAGCAGCTCCCGGGACAGGGAAGTTGATTCACCCCTCCACTTT.